A single sample is the source of the 10 T cell receptor beta chains below, sequenced in a study of Graves' ophthalmopathy and Graves' hyperthyroidism (dated by TCRdb to between 2018 and 2020). Sequenced using an Illumina HiSeq 2000. TCR beta CDR3 regions were amplified from RNA transcripts for repertoire sequencing. The first round of RT-PCR was done with HTBI primers and the Qiagen OneStep RT-PCR kit, and was followed by a second round of multiplex PCR, then size selection and purification. Using fastp at Q25 and MiXCR, TCRdb reprocessed the public reads and kept productive beta chains. CDR3 protein duplicates are merged, each entry listing the most common genes and DNA. In this sample the table shows about 700,000 distinct CDR3 sequences, roughly two fifths of which occur a single time. Together, the top ten hold around 3.3% of the sample. The material sequenced was peripheral blood. The source is an adult man with Graves' ophthalmopathy.

This clonotype has only a few counts. This chain connects TRBV5-1 to TRBJ2-5, with 9 nucleotides matching TRBD2. This CDR3 has 14 residues. Germline CDR1 is SGHRS and CDR2 is YFSETQ. The V gene end was trimmed by 4 bases and the J gene end by 5 bases; junction bases not matched to a gene: 6. CDR3 sequence reads: CASSGGTSSETQYF. CDR3 coding DNA: TGCGCCAGCAGCGGAGGGACTAGCTCGGAGACCCAGTACTTC.

The rearrangement uses TRBV4-3 and TRBJ1-2, with a possible D match to TRBD1 (5 bases). V shed 0 bases and J shed 5 bases, with 16 bases lying between them. The V gene's germline CDR1 is LGHNA and CDR2 YSLEER. This CDR3 contains 16 residues. DNA for the CDR3: TGCGCCAGCAGCCAAGATCCGAGGGGAAGACGGTATGGCTACACCTTC. It is translated as CASSQDPRGRRYGYTF.

This clonotype occurred a few times. J is TRBJ2-3 and V is TRBV25-1; D gene uncertain. From germline, CDR1 is MGHDK and CDR2 SYGVNS. The CDR3 spans 11 residues. With 4 bases removed from V and 4 bases from J, the gap between germline ends came to 3 bases. This CDR3 is CASSASDTQYF. CDR3 DNA: TGTGCCAGCAGTGCCTCAGATACGCAGTATTTT.

This clonotype was picked up many times. CDR3 residues: CATSSGNSNQPQHF. CDR3 DNA sequence: TGTGCCACCAGTTCCGGGAACAGCAATCAGCCCCAGCATTTT. This sequence joins TRBV24-1 and TRBJ1-5, with D uncertain. Trimming left V 6 bases short and J 1 base short, with 9 bases between. This CDR3 contains 14 residues. Germline V gene data show CDR1 as KGHDR and CDR2 as SFDVKD.

This chain connects TRBV6-5 to TRBJ1-5, with D perhaps matching TRBD1 (5 bases). V was pared by 0 bases and J by 0 bases, with 6 bases between. The V gene's germline CDR1 is MNHEY and CDR2 SVGAGI. The CDR3 has 15 amino acids. The DNA of the CDR3 is TGTGCCAGCAGTTACTCACAGGTTAGCAATCAGCCCCAGCATTTT. This translates into CASSYSQVSNQPQHF.

In its sample, this clonotype was seen many times. The gene calls are TRBV4-2 and TRBJ2-7; D is undetermined. Per the germline V gene, CDR1 is LGHNA and CDR2 is YNFKEQ. Trimming left V 5 bases short and J 4 bases short, with 9 bases between. This CDR3 contains 12 residues. This CDR3 reads CASSGRVYEQYF. CDR3 coding DNA: TGTGCCAGCAGCGGTCGGGTTTACGAGCAGTACTTC.

The gene calls are TRBV29-1 and TRBJ2-5; D is undetermined. CDR1 SQVTM and CDR2 ANQGSEA come from the germline V gene. The CDR3 runs 15 residues. Trimming left V 8 bases short and J 5 bases short, with 24 bases between. CDR3 in DNA: TGCAGCCAAGAGCCTAACAGATGGACCGGGGAGACCCAGTACTTC. Its translation: CSQEPNRWTGETQYF.

CDR3 region: CAISLTGDGYTIYF. The DNA for the CDR3 is TGTGCCATCAGCCTGACAGGGGATGGCTACACCATATATTTT. V and J are TRBV10-3 and TRBJ1-3; TRBD1 aligns across 8 bases. Losses at the gene ends were 6 bases for V and 8 bases for J; bases not matched to a gene: 9. This CDR3 comprises 14 residues. CDR1 ENHRY and CDR2 SYGVKD come from the germline V gene.

This clonotype came up many times. The chain employs TRBV19 and TRBJ1-1; D is unresolved. The CDR3 runs 14 residues. In germline, CDR1 is LNHDA, CDR2 SQIVND (reference sequence). Trimming took off 5 bases at V and 1 base at J, with 11 bases between the two ends. CDR3 amino acids: CASSYRPWNTEAFF. The CDR3 DNA follows: TGTGCCAGTAGTTATAGACCATGGAACACTGAAGCTTTCTTT.

This clonotype showed up just a few times. At one end, the junction sequence differs from germline, possibly due to a read error. J is TRBJ1-5 and V is TRBV20-1; tentative D call: TRBD1 (6 bases). Per the germline V gene, CDR1 is DFQATT and CDR2 is SNEGSKA (reference sequence). The CDR3 is 13 residues long. CDR3 loop: CAWNPGGNQPQHF. DNA of the CDR3: TGTGCCTGGAACCCAGGGGGCAATCAGCCCCAGCATTTT.